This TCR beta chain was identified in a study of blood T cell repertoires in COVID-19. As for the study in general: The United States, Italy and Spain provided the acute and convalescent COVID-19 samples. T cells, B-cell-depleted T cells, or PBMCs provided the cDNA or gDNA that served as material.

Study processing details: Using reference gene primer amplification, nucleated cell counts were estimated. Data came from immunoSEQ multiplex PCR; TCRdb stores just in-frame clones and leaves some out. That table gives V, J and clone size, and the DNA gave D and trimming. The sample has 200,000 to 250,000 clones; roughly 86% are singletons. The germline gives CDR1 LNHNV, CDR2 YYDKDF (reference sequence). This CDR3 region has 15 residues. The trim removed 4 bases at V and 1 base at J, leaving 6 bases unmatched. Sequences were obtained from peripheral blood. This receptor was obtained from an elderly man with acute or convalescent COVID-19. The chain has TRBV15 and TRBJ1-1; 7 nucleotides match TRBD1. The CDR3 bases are TGTGCCACCAGCATTCCCGGACAGGCGAACACTGAAGCTTTCTTT. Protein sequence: CATSIPGQANTEAFF.